The 29 T cell receptor beta chains below were found in one sample sequenced in a study of T cell responses to AZD1222 COVID-19 vaccine. The method was immunoSEQ multiplex PCR; TCRdb's version includes in-frame clones alone and lacks a portion of them. The repertoire holds approximately 98,000 clones, with 89% as singletons. Sequenced here: peripheral blood, sampled on day 0 of MenACWY control vaccination. Receptor source: an adult in good health.

This chain connects TRBV30 to TRBJ1-6, with a possible D match to TRBD1 (6 bases). Trimming took 0 bases from V and 7 from J, leaving 16 bases between them. The CDR3 is made up of 16 amino acids. CDR1 is GTSNPN and CDR2 is SVGIG in the germline V gene (reference sequence). CDR3 coding DNA: TGTGCCTGGAGTGTACGGGGCAGGGGATTGAATTCACCCCTCCACTTT. It codes for CAWSVRGRGLNSPLHF.

V is TRBV6-5 and J is TRBJ2-2; D is possibly TRBD1 (6 bases). Germline CDR1 reads MNHEY; CDR2 reads SVGAGI. This CDR3 contains 16 residues. Trimming pared 2 bases from V and 4 bases from J, leaving 14 bases between. CDR3: CASSYPRGLGTGELFF. CDR3 coding DNA: TGTGCCAGCAGTTACCCCAGGGGCCTGGGCACCGGGGAGCTGTTTTTT.

The gene calls are TRBV7-2 and TRBJ2-7, with D perhaps matching TRBD1 (6 bases). Trimming cost V 6 bases and J 5 bases, with 14 bases left between them. From germline, CDR1 is SGHTA and CDR2 FQGNSA. This CDR3 is built from 13 residues. CDR3 nucleotide sequence: TGTGCCAGCAGTCCTACAGGGATCCACGAGCAGTACTTC. Its protein is CASSPTGIHEQYF.

The gene calls are TRBV11-2 and TRBJ2-7; D not resolved. V lost 3 bases, J lost 0 bases, and 9 bases lay in between. Germline V gene sequence: CDR1 SGHAT, CDR2 FQNNGV. The CDR3 totals 14 residues. The CDR3 sequence is CASSLGGSSYEQYF. The CDR3 DNA follows: TGTGCCAGCAGCTTGGGCGGAAGCTCCTACGAGCAGTACTTC.

The chain carries TRBV29-1 and TRBJ2-7; tentative D call: TRBD1 (5 bases). Trimming shortened V by 7 bases and J by 7 bases, and 26 bases separated the two germline ends. Germline CDR1 SQVTM, CDR2 ANQGSEA. CDR3 size: 15 residues. CDR3 nucleotides: TGCAGCGCCATCCCCCTCAATGGGGCGGCGTGGGAGCAGTACTTC. Translated, it gives CSAIPLNGAAWEQYF.

This clone was counted a few times. This rearrangement joins TRBV11-3 to TRBJ2-3; unclear D gene. The germline V gene encodes CDR1 SGHNT and CDR2 YENEEA. Deletions cut 5 bases from V and 2 bases from J, with 11 bases between. The CDR3 consists of 14 residues. CDR3 sequence (DNA): TGTGCCAGCAGCGAACCCGGATACACAGATACGCAGTATTTT. Its translation: CASSEPGYTDTQYF.

The chain employs TRBV12-5 and TRBJ2-3, with D unclear. The CDR3 consists of 15 residues. V lost 4 bases, J lost 3 bases, and 14 bases lay in between. Germline assignment: CDR1 LGHNT and CDR2 FRNRAP. The CDR3 spells CASGSGPRETDTQYF. The CDR3 nucleotides read TGTGCTAGTGGTTCAGGACCAAGGGAAACAGATACGCAGTATTTT.

The rearrangement uses TRBV27 and TRBJ2-5; 8 bases match TRBD1. The V segment lost 6 bases and the J segment 5 bases; nucleotides outside the gene matches: 14. This CDR3 has 16 amino acids. The germline gives CDR1 MNHEY, CDR2 SMNVEV (reference sequence). This CDR3 reads CASRSRGTGGHETQYF. CDR3 DNA sequence: TGTGCCAGCAGGTCGCGAGGGACAGGTGGACATGAGACCCAGTACTTC.

The chain carries TRBV4-1 and TRBJ1-4; D remains ambiguous. The CDR3 consists of 16 residues. V lost 1 base and J 4 bases, leaving 13 bases between the germline ends. Looked up from germline, CDR1 is MGHRA and CDR2 is YSYEKL. The CDR3 sequence: CASSQGPGPDNEKLFF. The CDR3 DNA reads TGCGCCAGCAGCCAAGGTCCGGGTCCAGATAATGAAAAACTGTTTTTT.

The J gene is TRBJ1-1, the V gene TRBV25-1, with TRBD1 identical over 8 bases. The CDR3 totals 16 residues. Trimming took 1 base from V and 4 from J; bases not matched to a gene: 8. The germline V gene has CDR1 MGHDK and CDR2 SYGVNS. The CDR3 coding sequence is TGTGCCAGCAGTGAATCAGGGGGCGTTGTGGGCACTGAAGCTTTCTTT. As protein: CASSESGGVVGTEAFF.

This chain joins TRBV13 and TRBJ2-1; 7 positions match TRBD2. J gave up 8 bases and V 1 base, and 8 bases lay outside the gene matches. The CDR3 totals 15 residues. Germline V gene lookup returns CDR1 PRHDT and CDR2 FYEKMQ (reference sequence). This CDR3 is CASSLESGVVDEQFF. The DNA of the CDR3 is TGTGCCAGCAGCTTAGAGAGCGGGGTCGTCGATGAGCAGTTCTTC.

The V and J genes are TRBV3-1 (or the pseudogene TRBV3-2) and TRBJ2-7, with a weak D call TRBD1 (6 bases). The CDR3 has 15 residues. With 1 base removed from V and 3 bases from J, the gap between germline ends came to 13 bases. Per germline, CDR1 LGHDT and CDR2 YNNKEL (reference sequence). CDR3 DNA sequence: TGTGCCAGCAGCCAAGGCGACGGCAGGGGCTACGAGCAGTACTTC. This translates into CASSQGDGRGYEQYF.

The chain links TRBV4-3 to TRBJ1-1, with a possible D match to TRBD1 (5 bases). CDR1 is LGHNA and CDR2 is YSLEER in the germline V gene. The CDR3 length is 14 residues. The V end was cut by 3 bases, the J end by 4 bases, with 12 bases between. CDR3 residues: CASSQSRQSTEAFF. CDR3 sequence (DNA): TGCGCCAGCAGCCAGAGTCGACAGAGCACTGAAGCTTTCTTT.

The chain couples TRBV7-9 to TRBJ1-1; perhaps TRBD1 as D (6 bases). From germline, CDR1 is SEHNR and CDR2 FQNEAQ (reference sequence). The V gene lost 5 bases and the J gene lost 4 bases, with 14 bases spanning the gap. This CDR3 has 14 amino acids. The CDR3 loop reads CASSTQGSSTEAFF. CDR3 bases: TGTGCCAGCAGCACACAGGGATCTAGCACTGAAGCTTTCTTT.

V gene TRBV3-1 (or the pseudogene TRBV3-2) combines with J gene TRBJ2-3; D is possibly TRBD1 (6 bases). The germline gives CDR1 LGHDT, CDR2 YNNKEL (reference sequence). The CDR3 is made up of 14 amino acids. Trimming removed 3 bases from V and 0 bases from J, with 7 bases in between. The CDR3 region is CASSQGASTDTQYF. As DNA, the CDR3 is TGTGCCAGCAGCCAGGGGGCCAGCACAGATACGCAGTATTTT.

The chain uses TRBV4-3 and TRBJ1-2; D remains ambiguous. Trimming removed 1 base at V and 4 bases at J, with 10 bases between. Germline V CDR1 and CDR2: LGHNA, YSLEER. This CDR3 is 14 amino acids long. Written as DNA, the CDR3 is TGCGCCAGCAGCCAAGCCCCTGGAACCTATGGCTACACCTTC. It codes for CASSQAPGTYGYTF.

The J gene is TRBJ1-1, the V gene TRBV7-2; weak D call: TRBD1 (6 bases). The germline V gene has CDR1 SGHTA and CDR2 FQGNSA. The V and J ends lost 4 bases and 1 base respectively, with 10 bases between them. The CDR3 loop spans 14 amino acids. Written as DNA, the CDR3 is TGTGCCAGCAGCTCCGGACAGACGAACACTGAAGCTTTCTTT. Its protein is CASSSGQTNTEAFF.

In DNA, the CDR3 is TGTGCCACCTCCGAAGGGGGGCCGGGGTACAATGAGCAGTTCTTC. As protein: CATSEGGPGYNEQFF. V is TRBV5-6 and J is TRBJ2-1; either TRBD1 or TRBD2 may fit D (6 bases each). Per the germline V gene, CDR1 is SGHDT and CDR2 is YYEEEE. Trimming left V 9 bases short and J 4 bases short, with 20 bases between. CDR3 size: 15 residues.

J is TRBJ1-1 and V is TRBV7-9; D unclear. V lost 6 bases and J 7 bases, leaving 18 bases between the germline ends. Germline V gene lookup returns CDR1 SEHNR and CDR2 FQNEAQ (reference sequence). The CDR3 is 14 amino acids. The CDR3 DNA reads as TGTGCCAGCAGTCTGGGGATGGCCCCGGATGAAGCTTTCTTT. Protein: CASSLGMAPDEAFF.

This chain joins TRBV12-5 and TRBJ2-3; 7 bases map to TRBD1. The germline CDR1 and CDR2 sequences are LGHNT and FRNRAP. The CDR3 is made up of 15 amino acids. Trimming removed 4 bases from V and 2 bases from J; junction bases left unmatched: 6. CDR3 loop: CASGSGTVDTDTQYF. CDR3 bases: TGTGCTAGTGGTTCGGGGACAGTGGACACAGATACGCAGTATTTT.

V is TRBV4-1 and J is TRBJ2-7, with TRBD2 matching 10 bases. Germline V gives CDR1 MGHRA, CDR2 YSYEKL. Trimming removed 3 bases from V and 3 bases from J; junction bases left unmatched: 8. The length of the CDR3 is 16 residues. Here the CDR3 reads CASSHQGLATNYEQYF. The CDR3 nucleotides read TGCGCCAGCAGCCACCAGGGACTAGCGACGAACTACGAGCAGTACTTC.

The gene calls are TRBV11-2 and TRBJ2-7, with 10 bases that match TRBD1. Trimming removed 2 bases from V and 4 bases from J; junction bases left unmatched: 5. Germline CDR1 is SGHAT and CDR2 is FQNNGV. This CDR3 spans 15 amino acids. CDR3 residues: CASSLTGTGEYEQYF. CDR3 sequence (DNA): TGTGCCAGCAGCTTAACCGGGACAGGGGAATACGAGCAGTACTTC.

The genes are TRBV7-9 and TRBJ1-4; perhaps TRBD1 as D (5 bases). CDR1 is SEHNR, CDR2 FQNEAQ, per germline (reference sequence). The CDR3 totals 15 residues. The V and J ends lost 5 bases and 6 bases respectively, with 16 bases between them. DNA for the CDR3: TGTGCCAGCAGCATCGCCCAGGGTCAGGATGAAAAACTGTTTTTT. It specifies CASSIAQGQDEKLFF.

The J gene is TRBJ2-7, the V gene TRBV27; TRBD2 matches 8 bases. Germline CDR1 is MNHEY and CDR2 is SMNVEV (reference sequence). CDR3 length: 15 amino acids. Trimming took 7 bases from V and 0 from J; bases not matched to a gene: 8. CDR3 bases: TGTGCCAGCACGAGGCGGGGGGCCAGCTCCTACGAGCAGTACTTC. Protein: CASTRRGASSYEQYF.

The chain links TRBV12-3 or TRBV12-4 to TRBJ1-1; D possibly corresponds to TRBD1 (6 bases). Trimming took 7 bases from V and 1 from J, leaving 10 bases between them. The CDR3 length is 13 residues. This CDR3 reads CASTLTGNTEAFF. The CDR3 DNA follows: TGTGCCAGCACCCTGACAGGGAACACTGAAGCTTTCTTT.

The CDR3 DNA sequence: TGTGCCAGCTATCGGACAGGGGGCAACACTGAAGCTTTCTTT. Translating gives CASYRTGGNTEAFF. The J gene is TRBJ1-1, the V gene TRBV18; TRBD1 aligns across 11 bases. This CDR3 region has 14 residues. Germline CDR1 and CDR2: KGHSH and LQKENI. Trimming cost V 7 bases and J 2 bases; bases outside gene matches: 3.

In its sample, this clone was seen a few times. The V call is TRBV2, the J call TRBJ1-4; TRBD1 might be the D (5 bases). The CDR3 has 13 amino acids. V lost 4 bases and J 14 bases, leaving 17 bases between the germline ends. Germline lookup yields CDR1 SNHLY and CDR2 FYNNEI. CDR3 region: CASSGGMTQMLFF. The CDR3 coding sequence is TGTGCCAGCAGTGGGGGGATGACTCAAATGCTGTTTTTT.

This chain links TRBV24-1 with TRBJ1-5; 8 bases are shared with TRBD1. Germline V gene lookup returns CDR1 KGHDR and CDR2 SFDVKD. V shed 2 bases, J shed 1 base, and the junction held 9 bases outside the gene matches. This CDR3 spans 18 amino acids. CDR3 amino acids: CATSDSSDRGRSNQPQHF. CDR3 in DNA: TGTGCCACCAGTGATTCCTCAGACAGGGGTCGGAGCAATCAGCCCCAGCATTTT.

Concerning this clone itself: Additional DNA sequences in this sample encode the identical CDR3. This rearrangement joins TRBV6-5 to TRBJ2-7; TRBD1 matches 9 bases. Germline assignment: CDR1 MNHEY and CDR2 SVGAGI. The J segment lost 2 bases and the V segment lost 6 bases, leaving 5 bases of the junction unmatched. The CDR3 totals 14 residues. The CDR3 here is CASRPGQGPYEQYF. The CDR3, as DNA: TGTGCCAGCAGACCCGGACAGGGGCCCTACGAGCAGTACTTC.